This T cell receptor (beta chain) was captured by sequencing in a study of blood T cell repertoires in COVID-19. About the research overall: In each case, the material was cDNA or gDNA derived from T cells, B-cell-depleted T cells, or PBMCs.

Per the germline V gene, CDR1 is MNHEY and CDR2 is SVGAGI. The ends lost 7 bases at V and 8 bases at J; junction bases unmatched: 9. This CDR3 region has 14 residues. Original analysis: Nucleated cell number was recorded as an estimate derived from reference gene primer amplification. TCRdb keeps only in-frame clones here, not all; method: immunoSEQ multiplex PCR. The D gene and trimming were derived from the DNA, and the V and J assignments and clone size from that table. The sample lists 120,000 or so clones; roughly four fifths were seen once. This clone was seen only once. The source is a man aged 30 to 39 with COVID-19, enrolled during active disease. The sequencing sample was made of peripheral blood. The gene calls are TRBV6-5 and TRBJ1-4, with 8 bases that match TRBD1. The CDR3 protein is CASKMTGVREKLFF. CDR3 bases: TGTGCCAGCAAGATGACAGGGGTTAGGGAAAAACTGTTTTTT.